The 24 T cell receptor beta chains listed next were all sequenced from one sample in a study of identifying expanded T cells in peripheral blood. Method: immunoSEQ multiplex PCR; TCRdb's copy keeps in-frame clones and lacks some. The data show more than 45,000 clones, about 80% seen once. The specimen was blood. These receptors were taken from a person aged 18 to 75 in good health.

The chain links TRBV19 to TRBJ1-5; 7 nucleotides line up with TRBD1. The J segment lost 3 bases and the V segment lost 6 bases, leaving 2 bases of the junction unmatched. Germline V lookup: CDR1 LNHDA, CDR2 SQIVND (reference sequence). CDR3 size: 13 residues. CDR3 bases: TGTGCCAGTAGCAGGGGGTTCAATCAGCCCCAGCATTTT. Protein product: CASSRGFNQPQHF.

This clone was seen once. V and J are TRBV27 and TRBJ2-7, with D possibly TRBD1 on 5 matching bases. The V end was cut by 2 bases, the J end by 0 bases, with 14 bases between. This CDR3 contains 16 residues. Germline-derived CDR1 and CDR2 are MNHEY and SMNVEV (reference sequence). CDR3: CASSLRLQVSSYEQYF. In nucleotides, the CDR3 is TGTGCCAGCAGTTTAAGGCTACAGGTTAGCTCCTACGAGCAGTACTTC.

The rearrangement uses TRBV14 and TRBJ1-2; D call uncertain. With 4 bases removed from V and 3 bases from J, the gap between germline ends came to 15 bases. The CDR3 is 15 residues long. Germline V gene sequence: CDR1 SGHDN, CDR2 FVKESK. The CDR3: CASSRETTAYYGYTF. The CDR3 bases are TGTGCCAGCAGCCGAGAAACCACAGCTTACTATGGCTACACCTTC.

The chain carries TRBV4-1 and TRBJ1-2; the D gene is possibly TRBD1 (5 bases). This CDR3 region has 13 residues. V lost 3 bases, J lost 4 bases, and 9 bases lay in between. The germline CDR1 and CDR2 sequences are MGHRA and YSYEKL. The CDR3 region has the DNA TGCGCCAGCAGCCATCGGGGGTTCTATGGCTACACCTTC. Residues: CASSHRGFYGYTF.

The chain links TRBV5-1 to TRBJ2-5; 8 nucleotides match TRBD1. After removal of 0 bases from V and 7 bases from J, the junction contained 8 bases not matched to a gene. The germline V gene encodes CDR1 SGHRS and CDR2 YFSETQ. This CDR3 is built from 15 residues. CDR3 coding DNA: TGCGCCAGCAGCTTGGTAGACAGGGGAAGCGCGACCCAGTACTTC. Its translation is CASSLVDRGSATQYF.

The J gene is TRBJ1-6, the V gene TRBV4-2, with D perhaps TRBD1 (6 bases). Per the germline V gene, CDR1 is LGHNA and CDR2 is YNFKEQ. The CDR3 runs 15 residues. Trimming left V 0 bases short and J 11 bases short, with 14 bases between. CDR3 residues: CASSQDLADSTPLHF. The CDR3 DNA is TGTGCCAGCAGCCAAGACCTAGCGGACAGTACACCCCTCCACTTT.

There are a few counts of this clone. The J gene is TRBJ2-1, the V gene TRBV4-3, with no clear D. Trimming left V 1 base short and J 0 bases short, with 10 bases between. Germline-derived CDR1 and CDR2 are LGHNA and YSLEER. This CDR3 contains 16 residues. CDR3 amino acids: CASSQGASSSYNEQFF. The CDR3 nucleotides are TGCGCCAGCAGCCAAGGTGCGTCTAGCTCCTACAATGAGCAGTTCTTC.

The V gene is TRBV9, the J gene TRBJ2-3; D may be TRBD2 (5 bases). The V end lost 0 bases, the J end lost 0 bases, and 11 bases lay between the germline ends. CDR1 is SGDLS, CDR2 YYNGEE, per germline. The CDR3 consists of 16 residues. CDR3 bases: TGTGCCAGCAGCGTAGAAGGTCGGGGTAGCACAGATACGCAGTATTTT. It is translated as CASSVEGRGSTDTQYF.

CDR3 DNA: TGTGCCAGCTTTCGGGAGGGGAACACTGAAGCTTTCTTT. Its translation is CASFREGNTEAFF. This chain joins TRBV6-1 and TRBJ1-1; D is uncertain. V lost 8 bases, J lost 1 base, and 11 bases lay in between. The germline V gene has CDR1 MNHNS and CDR2 SASEGT. This CDR3 contains 13 residues.

This CDR3 is CASSYSKGKGETQYF. Written as DNA, the CDR3 is TGTGCCAGCAGTTACTCGAAGGGAAAGGGAGAGACCCAGTACTTC. V usage is TRBV6-5 and J usage is TRBJ2-5; D gene unclear. CDR1 is MNHEY, CDR2 SVGAGI, per germline. The CDR3 runs 15 residues. Trimming cost V 0 bases and J 4 bases, with 12 bases left between them.

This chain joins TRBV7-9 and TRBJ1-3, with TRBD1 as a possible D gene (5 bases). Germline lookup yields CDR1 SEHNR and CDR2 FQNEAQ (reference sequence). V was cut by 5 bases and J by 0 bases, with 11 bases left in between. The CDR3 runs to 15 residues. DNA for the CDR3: TGTGCCAGCAGCCCAGGGCAGTACTCTGGAAACACCATATATTTT. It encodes CASSPGQYSGNTIYF.

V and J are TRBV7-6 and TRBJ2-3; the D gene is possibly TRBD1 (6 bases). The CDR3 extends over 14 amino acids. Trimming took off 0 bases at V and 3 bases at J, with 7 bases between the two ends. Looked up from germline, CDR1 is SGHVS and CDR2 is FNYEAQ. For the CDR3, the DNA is TGTGCCAGCAGCTTAGCGGGGGCGACAGATACGCAGTATTTT. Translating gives CASSLAGATDTQYF.

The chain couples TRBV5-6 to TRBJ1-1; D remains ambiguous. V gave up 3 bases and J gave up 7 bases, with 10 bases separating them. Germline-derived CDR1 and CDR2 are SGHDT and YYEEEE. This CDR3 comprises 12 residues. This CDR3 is CASSSSAGEAFF. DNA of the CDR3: TGTGCCAGCAGCTCGTCGGCAGGTGAAGCTTTCTTT.

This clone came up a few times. The CDR3 bases are TGTGCCACCGGCCCCCCACGAGGTAACCATTCACCCCTCCACTTT. Its translation: CATGPPRGNHSPLHF. V and J are TRBV15 and TRBJ1-6; D is ambiguous. Trimming left V 8 bases short and J 8 bases short, with 19 bases between. From germline, CDR1 is LNHNV and CDR2 YYDKDF (reference sequence). This CDR3 has 15 residues.

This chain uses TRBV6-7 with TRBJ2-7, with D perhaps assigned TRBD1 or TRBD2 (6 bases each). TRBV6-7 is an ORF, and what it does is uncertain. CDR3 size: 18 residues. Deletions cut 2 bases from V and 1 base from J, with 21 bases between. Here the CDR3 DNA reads TGTGCCAGCAGTTACCGGACGCAATGGGGGGCGCCGTCCTACGAGCAGTACGTC. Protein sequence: CASSYRTQWGAPSYEQYV.

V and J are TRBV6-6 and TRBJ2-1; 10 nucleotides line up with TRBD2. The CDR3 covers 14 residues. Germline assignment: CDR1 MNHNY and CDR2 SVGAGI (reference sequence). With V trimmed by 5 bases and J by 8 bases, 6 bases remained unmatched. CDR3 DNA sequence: TGTGCCAGCAGTAGCGGGAGGGCCACACATGAGCAGTTCTTC. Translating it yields CASSSGRATHEQFF.

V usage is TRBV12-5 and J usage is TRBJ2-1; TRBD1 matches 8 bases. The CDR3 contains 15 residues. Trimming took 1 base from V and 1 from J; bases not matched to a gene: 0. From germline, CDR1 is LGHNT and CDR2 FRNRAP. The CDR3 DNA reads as TGTGCTAGTGGTTTGGGACAGGGGTCCTACAATGAGCAGTTCTTC. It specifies CASGLGQGSYNEQFF.

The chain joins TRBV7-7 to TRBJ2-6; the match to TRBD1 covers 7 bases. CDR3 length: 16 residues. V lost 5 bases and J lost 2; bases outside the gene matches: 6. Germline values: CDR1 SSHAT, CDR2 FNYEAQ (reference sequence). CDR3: CASSPRTGAGANVLTF. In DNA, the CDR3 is TGTGCCAGCAGCCCGCGCACAGGGGCTGGGGCCAACGTCCTGACTTTC. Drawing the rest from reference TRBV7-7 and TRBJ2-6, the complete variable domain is GAGVSQSPRYKVTKRGQDVTLRCDPISSHATLYWYQQALGQGPEFLTYFNYEAQPDKSGLPSDRFSAERPEGSISTLTIQRTEQRDSAMYRCASSPRTGAGANVLTFGAGSRLTVL.

The chain's CDR3 is CASSQDWGARGEQFF. The CDR3 nucleotides read TGTGCCAGCAGCCAAGATTGGGGGGCTAGAGGGGAGCAGTTCTTC. V is TRBV14 and J is TRBJ2-1; D assignment may be TRBD1 or TRBD2 (6 bases each). Germline values: CDR1 SGHDN, CDR2 FVKESK. This CDR3 comprises 15 residues. Trimming removed 0 bases from V and 10 bases from J, with 16 bases in between.

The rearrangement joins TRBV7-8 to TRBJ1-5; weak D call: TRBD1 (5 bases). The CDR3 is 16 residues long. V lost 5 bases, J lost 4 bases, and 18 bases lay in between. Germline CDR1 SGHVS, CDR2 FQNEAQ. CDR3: CASSTIPGHRNQPQHF. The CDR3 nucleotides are TGTGCCAGCAGCACCATACCAGGGCACCGGAATCAGCCCCAGCATTTT.

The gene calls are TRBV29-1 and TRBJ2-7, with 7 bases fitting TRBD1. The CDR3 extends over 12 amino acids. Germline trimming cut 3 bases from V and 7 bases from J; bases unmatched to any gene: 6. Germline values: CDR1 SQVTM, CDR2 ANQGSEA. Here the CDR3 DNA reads TGCAGCGTTGAGGTATCGGGACAGGAGCAGTACTTC. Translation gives CSVEVSGQEQYF.

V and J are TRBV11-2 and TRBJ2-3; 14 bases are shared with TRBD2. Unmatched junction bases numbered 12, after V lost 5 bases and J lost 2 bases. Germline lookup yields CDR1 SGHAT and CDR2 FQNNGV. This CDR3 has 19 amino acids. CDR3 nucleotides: TGTGCCAGCAGCCCCAGAATCGGACTAGCGGGGGGCGACACAGATACGCAGTATTTT. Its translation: CASSPRIGLAGGDTDTQYF.

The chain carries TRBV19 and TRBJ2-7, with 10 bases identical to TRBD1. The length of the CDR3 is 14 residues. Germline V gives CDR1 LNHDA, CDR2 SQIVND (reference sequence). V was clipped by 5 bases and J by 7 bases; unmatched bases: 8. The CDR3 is CASSPGQGRGEQYF. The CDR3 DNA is TGTGCCAGTAGTCCGGGACAGGGGCGTGGAGAGCAGTACTTC.

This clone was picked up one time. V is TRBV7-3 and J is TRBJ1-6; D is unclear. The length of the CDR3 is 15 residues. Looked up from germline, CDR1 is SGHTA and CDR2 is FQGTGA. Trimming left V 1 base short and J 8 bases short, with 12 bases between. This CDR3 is CASSLSPGGHSPLHF. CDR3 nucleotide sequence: TGTGCCAGCAGCTTAAGCCCGGGTGGCCATTCACCCCTCCACTTT.